Presented here are 9 T cell receptor beta chains from one specimen sequenced in a study. TCRdb reprocessed the 5' RACE reads with MiXCR, giving one entry per CDR3 protein. In the table there are approximately 37,000 distinct CDR3 sequences, approximately 17% of which are singletons. The sample consisted of naive CD4+ T cells sorted from a lymph node. Noted subset: naive CD4+ T cells, CD4+CD45RA+CD25-. These receptors all come from a female donor with breast cancer.

This clonotype was found a few times. The chain recombines TRBV7-9 with TRBJ2-5; 7 nucleotides line up with TRBD1. The CDR3 has 14 amino acids. Germline V gene data show CDR1 as SEHNR and CDR2 as FQNEAQ (reference sequence). V lost 5 bases and J lost 1; bases outside the gene matches: 4. The CDR3 here is CASSPGQTQETQYF. The DNA for the CDR3 is TGTGCCAGCAGCCCGGGACAGACCCAAGAGACCCAGTACTTC.

This clonotype was detected a few times. This sequence joins TRBV5-1 and TRBJ1-1; D is unresolved. The CDR3 is 14 residues long. CDR1 and CDR2 (germline): SGHRS, YFSETQ. The ends were cut back, 1 base at V and 0 bases at J, with 7 bases in the middle. CDR3 amino acids: CASSLSGMNTEAFF. The CDR3 bases are TGCGCCAGCAGCTTGTCCGGGATGAACACTGAAGCTTTCTTT.

The gene calls are TRBV7-2 and TRBJ1-2; TRBD1 is a possible D gene (5 bases). The V and J ends lost 5 bases and 4 bases respectively, with 14 bases between them. The germline gives CDR1 SGHTA, CDR2 FQGNSA. The CDR3 has 14 amino acids. In DNA form, the CDR3 reads TGTGCCAGCAGCCGGGGGAGCGGAAGCTATGGCTACACCTTC. Its protein is CASSRGSGSYGYTF.

V usage is TRBV7-2 and J usage is TRBJ2-3; D may be TRBD1 (5 bases). The V and J ends lost 4 bases and 6 bases respectively, with 17 bases between them. This CDR3 is 15 amino acids long. Germline values: CDR1 SGHTA, CDR2 FQGNSA. This CDR3 reads CASSSLLGERDTQYF. The CDR3 DNA sequence: TGTGCCAGCAGCTCCCTATTAGGGGAAAGGGATACGCAGTATTTT.

Ten or more counts support this clonotype. The chain is built from TRBV10-3 and TRBJ1-4, with a weak D call TRBD1 (5 bases). The CDR3 sequence is 13 residues long. Germline loops: CDR1 ENHRY, CDR2 SYGVKD. The germline V and J ends were trimmed by 3 bases and 8 bases, with 10 bases remaining between them. Here the CDR3 reads CAISDRAGEKLFF. CDR3 coding DNA: TGTGCCATCAGTGACAGGGCAGGAGAAAAACTGTTTTTT.

J is TRBJ2-7 and V is TRBV21-1; TRBD1 was called by the table and not checked on the DNA. TRBV21-1 is annotated as a pseudogene. CDR3 size: 15 residues. Here the CDR3 DNA reads TGTGCCAGCAGCAAAAGGAGCATCGGGCGCTACGAGCAGTACTTC. Translating gives CASSKRSIGRYEQYF.

There are many counts of this clonotype. V and J are TRBV6-1 and TRBJ2-7, with D unresolved. Germline V gene data show CDR1 as MNHNS and CDR2 as SASEGT. Trimming took 8 bases from V and 4 from J, leaving 9 bases between them. This CDR3 spans 11 amino acids. The CDR3 DNA reads as TGTGCCAGCCGTGTCGGATACGAGCAGTACTTC. It translates to CASRVGYEQYF.

DNA for the CDR3: TGCAGTGCCAGGAGAGCGGGAGAAGGGAACAATGAGCAGTTCTTC. As protein: CSARRAGEGNNEQFF. This chain uses TRBV20-1 with TRBJ2-1; 8 bases match TRBD2. This CDR3 comprises 15 residues. V lost 6 bases and J lost 5; bases outside the gene matches: 12. From germline, CDR1 is DFQATT and CDR2 SNEGSKA (reference sequence).

The gene calls are TRBV7-2 and TRBJ2-5; D is ambiguous. CDR1 and CDR2 (germline): SGHTA, FQGNSA. This CDR3 is 13 amino acids long. In DNA form, the CDR3 reads TGTGCTTCCGAGGCTTTTGGACAAGAGACCCAGTACTTC. Encoded protein: CASEAFGQETQYF. Full variable domain (rest looked up from reference TRBV7-2 and TRBJ2-5): GAGVSQSPSNKVTEKGKDVELRCDPISGHTALYWYRQSLGQGLEFLIYFQGNSAPDKSGLPSDRFSAERTGGSVSTLTIQRTQQEDSAVYLCASEAFGQETQYFGPGTRLLVL.